This T cell receptor beta chain was recorded in a study of metastatic and nonmetastatic thyroid tumors. About the study: Peripheral blood and tumor or nodule samples from malignant and benign thyroid patients were compared. Findings of the study overall: Malignant thyroid tumors reportedly exceeded benign nodules significantly in TCR beta diversity, with the difference appearing in blood and tumor.

This clone was counted at least ten times. Its antigen is currently unknown. All patients reached thyroid surgery having received no treatment beforehand. This CDR3 spans 12 amino acids. V was pared by 6 bases and J by 4 bases, with 9 bases between. The germline gives CDR1 LGHNT, CDR2 FRNRAP. TCRdb re-called clones from the PCR reads using MiXCR. The table has approximately 25,000 clones, roughly 15% seen once; the top ten hold about a sixth. V gene TRBV12-5 combines with J gene TRBJ1-1; D is undetermined. This TCR was sampled from a male donor with papillary thyroid cancer or a benign thyroid nodule (not recorded which). Some clones in this sample may be carry-over from other donors' samples. Sequenced input: blood. DNA for the CDR3: TGTGCTAGTGGGCCGAGAGGCACTGAAGCTTTCTTT. Translating gives CASGPRGTEAFF.